A single sample is the source of the 5 T cell receptor beta chains below, sequenced in a study of T cell responses to AZD1222 COVID-19 vaccine. Repertoires were generated with immunoSEQ multiplex PCR, while TCRdb's copy carries only in-frame clones and drops some. The sample consists of roughly 92,000 clones, nearly 90% of them appearing once. Specimen: peripheral blood, collected on day 0 of AZD1222 vaccination. The receptor source for this set is an adult in good health.

The V gene is TRBV9, the J gene TRBJ2-7; no clear D gene. The CDR3 sequence is 14 residues long. The germline V gene has CDR1 SGDLS and CDR2 YYNGEE. V shed 0 bases and J shed 3 bases, with 10 bases lying between them. The CDR3 loop is CASSVGPNSYEQYF. The CDR3 region has the DNA TGTGCCAGCAGCGTAGGACCCAACAGCTACGAGCAGTACTTC.

As to this clone: A much larger clone lies one base from this, so it may be a read error. The chain uses TRBV25-1 and TRBJ2-7; D call uncertain. V was cut by 3 bases and J by 3 bases, with 3 bases left in between. The CDR3 covers 11 residues. Germline V lookup: CDR1 MGHDK, CDR2 SYGVNS. The CDR3 here is CASSDGYEQYF. CDR3 coding DNA: TGTGCCAGCAGTGATGGCTACGAGCAGTACTTC.

This chain uses TRBV7-2 with TRBJ1-5, with D perhaps matching TRBD1 (5 bases). The CDR3 runs 15 residues. CDR1 is SGHTA, CDR2 FQGNSA, per germline. V was pared by 2 bases and J by 2 bases, with 10 bases between. Here the CDR3 DNA reads TGTGCCAGCAGCTTACAGGGAATCGGCAATCAGCCCCAGCATTTT. Translating it yields CASSLQGIGNQPQHF.

This clone was seen only once. The chain combines TRBV9 with TRBJ2-3; no clear D. CDR1 is SGDLS and CDR2 is YYNGEE in the germline V gene. CDR3 length equals 12 residues. V was cut by 4 bases and J by 4 bases, with 7 bases left in between. In DNA form, the CDR3 reads TGTGCCAGCAGCCCCACAGCAGATACGCAGTATTTT. Its translation: CASSPTADTQYF.

The chain carries TRBV30 and TRBJ2-2, with D hard to call. Germline loops: CDR1 GTSNPN, CDR2 SVGIG (reference sequence). V gave up 0 bases and J gave up 7 bases, with 12 bases separating them. The CDR3 runs 14 residues. The CDR3 is CAWSVLRKGGELFF. In nucleotides, the CDR3 is TGTGCCTGGAGTGTACTAAGAAAGGGCGGGGAGCTGTTTTTT.